This T cell receptor (beta chain) was retrieved from a study of a mutant IDH1 vaccine in newly diagnosed glioma. Overall study: Vaccination followed radiotherapy alone by 4-6 weeks, or accompanied temozolomide cycles. Of treated patients, approximately 60% were men and approximately 40% women, averaging around 44 years. The study's findings and limits: Vaccine-induced immune responses were detected in about 93% of patients.

A word on this clone: Its antigen is currently unknown.

CDR1 is MNHEY and CDR2 is SMNVEV in the germline V gene (reference sequence). The CDR3 consists of 16 residues. Between the trimmed V and J ends, which lost 8 bases and 1 base, there was a span of 18 bases. Time point noted: week 5, during vaccination. All doses held 300 ug of mutant IDH1 20-mer peptide, with topical imiquimod. The repertoire was sequenced with immunoSEQ multiplex PCR; TCRdb's copy has only in-frame clones and lacks some. This table has 50,000 to 75,000 clones, about 86% appearing once. This material consisted of PBMCs, taken from a glioma patient whose treatment included an IDH1 peptide vaccine. The chain uses TRBV27 and TRBJ1-5; possibly TRBD1 for D (6 bases). The receptor's source is a woman in her forties or fifties with glioma. The CDR3 reads CASGSRGRGSNQPQHF. CDR3 bases: TGTGCCAGCGGATCTCGGGGCAGGGGAAGCAATCAGCCCCAGCATTTT.